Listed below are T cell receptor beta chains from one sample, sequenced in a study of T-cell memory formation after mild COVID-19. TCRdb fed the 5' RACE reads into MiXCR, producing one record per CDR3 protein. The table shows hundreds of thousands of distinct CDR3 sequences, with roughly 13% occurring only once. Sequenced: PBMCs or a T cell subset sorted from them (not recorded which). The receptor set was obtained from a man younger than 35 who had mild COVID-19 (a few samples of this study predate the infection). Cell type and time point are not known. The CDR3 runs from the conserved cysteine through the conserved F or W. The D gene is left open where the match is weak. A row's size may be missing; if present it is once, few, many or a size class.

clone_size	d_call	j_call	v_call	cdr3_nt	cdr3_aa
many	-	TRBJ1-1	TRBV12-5	TGTGCTAGTGAGCGGGAGGCGTCGAGGGCTGAAGCTTTCTTT	CASEREASRAEAFF
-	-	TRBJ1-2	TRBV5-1	TGCGCCAGCAGCTTGGGTTCTATCTATGGCTACACCTTC	CASSLGSIYGYTF
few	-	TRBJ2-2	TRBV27	TGTGCCAGCAGTTTAAAAGGCACCGGGGAGCTGTTTTTT	CASSLKGTGELFF
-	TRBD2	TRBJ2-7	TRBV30	TGTGCCTGGAGTGACGGGGGGACCTACGAGCAGTACTTC	CAWSDGGTYEQYF
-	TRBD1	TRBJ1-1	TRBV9	TGTGCCAGCAGCTTCCGGACAGGCACTGAAGCTTTCTTT	CASSFRTGTEAFF
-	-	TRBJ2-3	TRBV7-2	TGTGCCAGCAGCTCGGACAGCGTGCGAGATACGCAGTATTTT	CASSSDSVRDTQYF
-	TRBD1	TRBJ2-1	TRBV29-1	TGCAGCGTGGCTACAGGGGGCGCAGGTTCGGATGAGCAGTTCTTC	CSVATGGAGSDEQFF
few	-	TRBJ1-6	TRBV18	TGTGCCAGCCGGGCGGACCAGGATTCACCCCTCCACTTT	CASRADQDSPLHF
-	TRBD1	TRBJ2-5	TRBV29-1	TGCAGCGTCCGGGACAGGGTTTGGGAGACCCAGTACTTC	CSVRDRVWETQYF
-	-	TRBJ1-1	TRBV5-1	TGCGCCAGCAGCTCGGGGCCAGACACTGAAGCTTTCTTT	CASSSGPDTEAFF
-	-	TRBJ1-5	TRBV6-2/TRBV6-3	TGTGCCAGCAGTTACTCGCGGCAGGGCAATCAGCCCCAGCATTTT	CASSYSRQGNQPQHF
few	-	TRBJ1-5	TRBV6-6	TGTGCCACTAGGCCAGCCTATAGCAATCAGCCCCAGCATTTT	CATRPAYSNQPQHF
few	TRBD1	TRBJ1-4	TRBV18	TGTGCCAGCTCACCACGGACAGGGGTTAATGAAAAACTGTTTTTT	CASSPRTGVNEKLFF
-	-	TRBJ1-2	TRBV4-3	TGCGCCAGCAGCCGGGACACGGGAGGTGGCTACACCTTC	CASSRDTGGGYTF
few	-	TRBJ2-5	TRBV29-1	TGCAGCGTTGATTCAGGAGGGGAGACCCAGTACTTC	CSVDSGGETQYF
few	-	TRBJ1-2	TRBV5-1	TGCGCCAGCAGCTTGGAGCCCCCACGCCGGCGCGGAGACGGCTACACCTTC	CASSLEPPRRRGDGYTF
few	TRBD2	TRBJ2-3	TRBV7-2	TGTGCCAGCAGCCTCCCGCGAGCGGGGGTTATTAGCACAGATACGCAGTATTTT	CASSLPRAGVISTDTQYF
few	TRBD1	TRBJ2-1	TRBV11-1	TGTGCCAGCCACGGGGGGCAGGACAGGGGCTCCTACAATGAGCAGTTCTTC	CASHGGQDRGSYNEQFF
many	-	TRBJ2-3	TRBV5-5	TGTGCCAGCAGCTTGCATGGCATCCTCACAGATACGCAGTATTTT	CASSLHGILTDTQYF
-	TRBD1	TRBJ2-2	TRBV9	TGTGCCAGCAGCATCCGACAGGGCCCGAACACCGGGGAGCTGTTTTTT	CASSIRQGPNTGELFF
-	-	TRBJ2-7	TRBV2	TGTGCCAGCAGTGAAGCGCTTCTCCGATCTAGCGAGGGCGAGCAGTACTTC	CASSEALLRSSEGEQYF
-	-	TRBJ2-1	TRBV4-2	TGTGCCAGCAGGCACTCGGGTGGCTACAATGAGCAGTTCTTC	CASRHSGGYNEQFF
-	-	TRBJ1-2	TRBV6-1	TGTGCCAGCAGTGAATTGGGGGTGGCCTATGGCTACACCTTC	CASSELGVAYGYTF
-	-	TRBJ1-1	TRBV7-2	TGTGCCAGCAGCTTAGATGGCCTTGGCACTGAAGCTTTCTTT	CASSLDGLGTEAFF
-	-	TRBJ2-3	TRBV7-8	TGTGCCAGCAGCTTTGAGGGGGGAAGCACAGATACGCAGTATTTT	CASSFEGGSTDTQYF
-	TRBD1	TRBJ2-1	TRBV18	TGTGCCAGCTCACCACCTGGACAGGGGGTATACAATGAGCAGTTCTTC	CASSPPGQGVYNEQFF
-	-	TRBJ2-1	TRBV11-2	TGTGCCAGCAGCTTGACAGGTACCGAGCAGTTCTTC	CASSLTGTEQFF
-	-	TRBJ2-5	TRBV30	TGTGCCTGGAGTAGGGGGATGGGAGAGACCCAGTACTTC	CAWSRGMGETQYF
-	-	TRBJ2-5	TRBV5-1	TGCGCCAGCAGCTTGGAGCCGGCTAGCATTAGACAAGAGACCCAGTACTTC	CASSLEPASIRQETQYF
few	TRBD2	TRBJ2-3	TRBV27	TGTGCCAGCATTGGGGAGGGGGATACGCAGTATTTT	CASIGEGDTQYF
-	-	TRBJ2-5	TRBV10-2	TGCGCCAGCAGTGATGGCCATCAAGAGACCCAGTACTTC	CASSDGHQETQYF
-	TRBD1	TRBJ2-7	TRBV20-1	TGCAGTGCTAGACTCCAGGGGGAATCCTACGAGCAGTACTTC	CSARLQGESYEQYF
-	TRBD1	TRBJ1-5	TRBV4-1	TGCGCCAGCAGCCATCCGGGACAGGGATTCGGGAATCAGCCCCAGCATTTT	CASSHPGQGFGNQPQHF
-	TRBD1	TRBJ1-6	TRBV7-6	TGTGCCAGCAGGGGGACAGGGCGAGATTCACCCCTCCACTTT	CASRGTGRDSPLHF